This T cell receptor beta chain is drawn from a study of cytomegalovirus exposure and HLA in healthy donors (dated by TCRdb to 2017 to 2019). Background on the whole study: According to an earlier analysis of 550 to 700 of the donors, about 180 million T cells yielded 117 million unique TCR beta sequences and about 300 Gb of sequence data. Roughly 300 gigabases of sequencing data and roughly 80 million unique TCR sequences made up an early release that covered several hundred HLA-typed donors. Of the 300 to 400 genotyped donors, approximately 83% fell in the genetic ancestry cluster associated with self-reported Caucasian donors. The study aimed to test whether cataloging public T cell receptors could reveal signatures of past pathogen exposure. The study profiled the T cell repertoires of fewer than 850 subjects by immunosequencing and related them to cytomegalovirus serostatus. A separate validation cohort of over 95 different subjects was used in addition to the 666-subject first cohort. The study combined high-throughput TCR immunosequencing, statistical association of individual TCRs with disease status, and machine learning to predict cytomegalovirus infection status. To study patterns of TCR occurrence, a later analysis re-analyzed previously published TCR beta repertoires from hundreds of donors and added high-resolution HLA genotyping. In the later analysis, no new phenotypic data were used to find candidate immune exposures; instead, reliance was placed on TCR beta sequences and their occurrence across donors. An earlier analysis of 587 of the donors used high-throughput TCR beta sequencing to judge whether each TCR beta V gene segment behaved as functional or pseudogenic. Donor age, sex, ethnicity and CMV serostatus were collected together with the repertoire data. A later genetic analysis took genome-wide SNP genotypes for 398 of the 666 donors and used that subset as a discovery cohort. All discovery cohort repertoires had been generated on a single sequencing platform. HLA typing covered class I and class II loci at four-digit resolution. The number of donors typed differed by locus, with roughly 629-640 for A, B, C, DRB1 and DQB1, 522 for DQA1, about 610 for DPA1, and about 450 for DPB1. Because of strong linkage in the cohort, four or five DR-DQ haplotypes were treated as single units for association and clustering. Among approximately 370 genotyped donors of the cohort, an average of approximately 220,000 unique TCR beta nucleotide sequences was sequenced per donor, of which 15% to 20% were non-productive. The research as a whole found: Sequencing depth was assumed to be roughly uniform across donors in the presence/absence analyses, though that assumption may not hold. A few of the identified cytomegalovirus-associated TCR beta chains were confirmed in vitro to be specific for cytomegalovirus antigens. A further reported finding was that TCR beta sequences accurately predicted the HLA-A and HLA-B alleles for most subjects in the first cohort. Because HLA typing was missing for some donors at each locus, association tests included only the typed subset. In a later analysis, TCR association rates were found to vary across HLA loci, with the most associated TCRs seen for DRB1 alleles and the fewest for HLA-C alleles. The only immune exposure information available for the cohort was CMV serostatus. According to a later analysis, parvovirus B19, influenza, CMV and Epstein-Barr virus appeared linked to several top co-occurrence clusters. In a later analysis, HLA-associated TCR beta chains were found to be more clonally expanded and to have lower generation probabilities than equally common non-associated chains. Linkage disequilibrium might explain the correlated functional status among segregating V segments, but an unknown experimental factor could not be excluded. The sequencing pipeline was judged likely to have produced a cluster of highly shared sequence variants as a technical artifact. In a later analysis, most CMV-associated TCR beta chains were found to appear HLA-restricted, with HLA associations seemingly driven largely by CMV exposure. While some public TCRs were present in many individuals, most TCR sequences turned up only very rarely across donors. In both the original and validation cohorts, the classifier was reported to diagnose cytomegalovirus status with high specificity and sensitivity. Strong co-occurrence of HLA alleles, especially DR and DQ, made assigning TCR associations to individual alleles difficult. The study listed 164 TCR beta chains as associated with cytomegalovirus. An association between a missense DCLRE1C variant and V-gene and J-gene trimming of TCR beta chains was found in a later genetic analysis and replicated in an independent cohort. An earlier analysis of 587 of the donors showed that most TCR beta V segments appeared in productive rearrangements either about 87% or about 30% of the time, which broadly matched IMGT annotations. The authors suggested that the approach could potentially be extended to other disease states and immunological phenotypes. According to a later genetic analysis, donors in an Asian-associated ancestry cluster had fewer N-insertions in productive TCRs than the approximately 650-donor mean. Because counts were too low, under 20 rarely observed V segments, including chromosome 9 orphons, were left out of the earlier analysis of a few hundred of the donors. The 87-base-pair reads could not distinguish some IMGT-functional V segments, including TRBV6-2 and TRBV6-3, so those segments were excluded. Only TCR beta chains were sequenced in this cohort, and the absence of alpha or paired-chain data limited detectable features. At a false discovery rate of 0.05, a later analysis linked some 18,000 TCR beta sequences to specific HLA alleles.

Receptor libraries were prepared by the immunoSEQ multiplex PCR assay. The multiplex PCR relied on a mix of 60 forward primers for TCR Vbeta segments and 13 reverse primers for TCR Jbeta segments. A multiplex PCR assay on genomic DNA amplified the CDR3 region of rearranged TCR beta genes. On the Illumina HiSeq System, the amplified TCR beta libraries were sequenced as 87-base-pair reads. The study's processing was this. A later analysis tallied some 79 million unique TCR beta chains across the 666 repertoires, and about 12 million of those chains were shared by two or more donors. To remove PCR and sequencing errors, raw reads were error-corrected and collapsed into unique sequences using a nearest-neighbor algorithm that merged closely related sequences. CDR3 sequences were aligned to IMGT reference sequences to assign V, D and J gene segments. For a sequence to be retained, at least a six-nucleotide match to both a V gene segment and a J gene segment was required. Rearrangements were called productive when the CDR3 lacked stop codons and stayed in frame with V and J; all others were non-productive. Following IMGT convention, CDR3 was defined as the stretch from the second conserved V-encoded cysteine up to the conserved J-encoded phenylalanine. The earlier analysis of approximately 500 of the donors excluded sequences that lacked an unambiguous match to a single V gene segment. An earlier analysis of 587 of the donors called V segments functional above 56.7% productive rearrangements and segregating when the between-donor standard deviation exceeded 5%. A statistical classification framework was built for diagnosing cytomegalovirus status from the catalog of TCR beta chain sequences. In a later analysis, TCR nucleotide sequences were compared against IMGT/GENE-DB human TR gene sequences so that V and J genes could be assigned. In a later analysis, CDR3 sequences and most-parsimonious VDJ recombination scenarios were assigned using the TCRdist pipeline. In a later analysis, each TCR beta chain was defined by its CDR3 amino acid sequence together with its V-gene family, and reads lacking a unique V-gene family were excluded. To address suspected cross-contamination and a sequencing artifact, a later analysis removed some 620 highly shared, low-generation-probability nucleotide sequences. In a later analysis, a clonal expansion index for each public chain was calculated from normalized within-repertoire ranks of inferred template counts. In a later analysis, generation probabilities were computed using a VDJ recombination model fitted to out-of-frame rearrangements, and the results were checked against IGoR. In a later analysis, TCR-TCR, TCR-HLA and TCR-CMV co-occurrence was scored with hypergeometric tests, and a repertoire-size bias correction was applied to TCR pairs. In a later analysis, false discovery rates were estimated by permuting HLA or CMV assignments 20 times. In a later analysis, co-occurring TCRs were grouped using DBSCAN, with TCRdist sequence similarity added in when clustering inside HLA-allele-positive subsets. For co-occurrence clustering, repertoires with fewer than 30,000 or more than 120,000 public chains were excluded, along with 4 to 6 repertoires with anomalous nucleotide sharing. The table was pulled from immuneACCESS by TCRdb, which kept in-frame rearrangements only. Such tables lose some clones; where checked, under half of the loss comes from unresolved V genes, and the rest has no known cause. Clonal size and the V and J genes are those of that table, whereas D and trimming came from the DNA. This sample has about 100,000 clones in its table, and around 82% of those were observed once. Together, the top ten hold 4% of the sample.

The V end loses 2 bases and the J end loses 7 bases, and a stretch of 27 bases separates them. The germline V gene specifies WSHSY as CDR1 and SAAADI as CDR2. Spanning cysteine to phenylalanine, the CDR3 consists of 18 amino acids. The entry retains the CDR3 DNA only, 54 bases that are in frame from base 1. This clone was observed once. What this receptor recognizes is not known. Base qualities are missing; no much larger clone stands one base away. The cohort was made up of 500 to 850 healthy bone marrow donors. At the time of sampling, all cohort members were nominally healthy, though unrecorded immune exposures were likely present. The donor was CMV seropositive and was included in the group of 250 to 350 seropositive cohort members. A peripheral blood sample was provided by each donor, and peripheral blood mononuclear cells were used for TCR beta sequencing. Genomic DNA extraction from the blood cell samples was performed with the Qiagen DNeasy Blood Extraction Kit.

Material: PBMCs. The chain couples TRBV10-2 to TRBJ2-7, with TRBD2 tentatively as D gene (6 bases match). This TCR was recovered from a woman aged 45 to 65 in good health and CMV-seropositive. The CDR3 protein sequence reads: CASSEGEAIAPTTREQYF. Here is the DNA: TGCGCCAGCAGTGAGGGGGAGGCCATCGCTCCCACTACTAGGGAGCAGTACTTC.